A selection of T cell receptor beta chains follows, all from one sample in a study of regulatory T cells in long-lasting Graves disease. One entry per CDR3 protein results from TCRdb running MiXCR on the multiplex PCR reads. The sample includes roughly 400,000 distinct CDR3 sequences, 20% to 25% seen only once; the top ten take roughly an eighth. The sample in question was peripheral blood mononuclear cells (PBMCs), obtained when the disease was refractory, from a patient treated with antithyroid drugs. These receptor sequences come from a female donor with Graves disease. Each CDR3 is given with its conserved first and last residue. D genes are given only for firm matches. Expanded clones are given a class, and other clones once, few, many or no size at all.

CASSSVAGVSNEQFF	TGTGCCAGCAGTTCGGTTGCGGGAGTATCCAATGAGCAGTTCTTC	.	TRBJ2-1	TRBV27	TRBD2
CASSLRLAGGPGELFF	TGTGCCAGCAGTTTAAGGCTAGCGGGAGGCCCCGGGGAGCTGTTTTTT	many	TRBJ2-2	TRBV27	TRBD2
CASTRGTYGYTF	TGTGCCAGTACGAGGGGGACGTATGGCTACACCTTC	.	TRBJ1-2	TRBV19	.
CASSLAGSNQPQHF	TGTGCCAGCAGCTTAGCAGGGAGCAATCAGCCCCAGCATTTT	many	TRBJ1-5	TRBV11-2	.
CSVESAGGEKLFF	TGCAGCGTTGAAAGCGCGGGCGGGGAAAAACTGTTTTTT	few	TRBJ1-4	TRBV29-1	.
CASSLVGESLGDTQYF	TGTGCCAGCAGCTTAGTGGGGGAGTCGTTAGGGGATACGCAGTATTTT	few	TRBJ2-3	TRBV11-2	.
CASSVDRTGDEQYF	TGTGCCAGCAGCGTAGATAGGACAGGGGACGAGCAGTACTTC	.	TRBJ2-7	TRBV9	TRBD1
CSAREGGWGETQYF	TGCAGTGCTAGAGAGGGGGGATGGGGAGAGACCCAGTACTTC	few	TRBJ2-5	TRBV20-1	.
CSATTAHSPLHF	TGCAGTGCAACGACAGCCCATTCACCCCTCCACTTT	.	TRBJ1-6	TRBV20-1	.
CASSPWGAEGTEAFF	TGTGCCAGCTCACCGTGGGGGGCGGAGGGCACTGAAGCTTTCTTT	.	TRBJ1-1	TRBV18	.
CASSYKTSGAGELFF	TGTGCCAGCAGTTACAAGACTAGTGGGGCCGGGGAGCTGTTTTTT	few	TRBJ2-2	TRBV6-5	.
CASSLLGQSYNEQFF	TGTGCCAGCAGTTTATTAGGCCAATCCTACAATGAGCAGTTCTTC	.	TRBJ2-1	TRBV27	.
CATVYGSGLLSEAFF	TGTGCCACCGTTTATGGGTCAGGCTTACTTTCTGAAGCTTTCTTT	many	TRBJ1-1	TRBV24-1	.
CASSVAGVMNTEAFF	TGTGCCAGCAGCGTAGCAGGCGTCATGAACACTGAAGCTTTCTTT	few	TRBJ1-1	TRBV9	.
CASRRGLAEETQYF	TGTGCCAGCAGGAGGGGACTAGCGGAAGAGACCCAGTACTTC	many	TRBJ2-5	TRBV6-1	TRBD2
CASSPRTSGLYEQYF	TGTGCCAGCAGCCCTAGGACTAGCGGGCTCTACGAGCAGTACTTC	.	TRBJ2-7	TRBV4-2	TRBD2
CSTMGATGELFF	TGCAGCACCATGGGCGCCACCGGGGAGCTGTTTTTT	.	TRBJ2-2	TRBV29-1	.
CASSQDRPSGRLKQFF	TGTGCCAGCAGCCAAGATCGGCCTAGCGGGAGGTTGAAGCAGTTCTTC	.	TRBJ2-1	TRBV3-1	TRBD2
CASSVGGGSEAFF	TGTGCCAGCAGCGTAGGGGGGGGGAGTGAAGCTTTCTTT	many	TRBJ1-1	TRBV9	.
CASSLWGQGQQPQHF	TGTGCCAGCAGTTTATGGGGACAGGGACAGCAGCCCCAGCATTTT	many	TRBJ1-5	TRBV28	TRBD1
CASRREVSYNEQFF	TGTGCCAGCAGGCGGGAGGTCTCCTACAATGAGCAGTTCTTC	.	TRBJ2-1	TRBV27	TRBD2
CASSLAAGEVETQYF	TGTGCCAGCAGCTTAGCTGCGGGAGAGGTTGAGACCCAGTACTTC	many	TRBJ2-5	TRBV7-8	TRBD2
CSARDRMTAKQGAVGYTF	TGCAGTGCTAGAGATAGGATGACGGCAAAACAGGGGGCGGTGGGCTACACCTTC	few	TRBJ1-2	TRBV20-1	TRBD1
CSARVFGDRMNTEAFF	TGCAGTGCTAGAGTTTTTGGGGACAGGATGAACACTGAAGCTTTCTTT	.	TRBJ1-1	TRBV20-1	TRBD1
CASRPTGKTDTQYF	TGTGCCAGCAGACCGACAGGGAAAACAGATACGCAGTATTTT	.	TRBJ2-3	TRBV28	TRBD1
CASSIGTGGEQFF	TGTGCCAGCAGCATCGGGACAGGGGGTGAGCAGTTCTTC	.	TRBJ2-1	TRBV28	TRBD1
CASSLSGTSNQPQHF	TGTGCCAGCAGCTTAAGCGGGACTAGCAATCAGCCCCAGCATTTT	few	TRBJ1-5	TRBV27	.
CASSFPPRDAYEQYF	TGTGCCAGCAGTTTTCCCCCCAGGGATGCCTACGAGCAGTACTTC	many	TRBJ2-7	TRBV28	.
CSVIRETSSYEQYF	TGCAGCGTTATTAGGGAGACAAGCTCCTACGAGCAGTACTTC	few	TRBJ2-7	TRBV29-1	.
CASTPESKETQYF	TGTGCCAGCACCCCCGAGTCCAAAGAGACCCAGTACTTC	.	TRBJ2-5	TRBV3-1	.
CATSDSGPVRQETQYF	TGTGCCACCAGTGATTCTGGACCCGTGAGACAAGAGACCCAGTACTTC	many	TRBJ2-5	TRBV24-1	.
CASSLHGTSNQPQHF	TGTGCCAGCAGTTTACACGGGACGAGCAATCAGCCCCAGCATTTT	many	TRBJ1-5	TRBV28	.
CASFSGQQVSGNTIYF	TGTGCCAGCTTTTCAGGACAGCAAGTCTCTGGAAACACCATATATTTT	.	TRBJ1-3	TRBV18	.
CASSFSHGDEQYF	TGTGCCAGCAGCTTCTCTCACGGGGATGAGCAGTACTTC	few	TRBJ2-7	TRBV7-3	.
CASRVNNEQFF	TGTGCCAGCAGGGTGAACAATGAGCAGTTCTTC	few	TRBJ2-1	TRBV2	.
CASRTGGGETQYF	TGTGCCAGCAGGACAGGGGGCGGGGAGACCCAGTACTTC	.	TRBJ2-5	TRBV2	TRBD1
CSARDGREAYEQYF	TGCAGTGCTAGAGATGGGAGGGAAGCCTACGAGCAGTACTTC	few	TRBJ2-7	TRBV20-1	TRBD2
CASSPRVGGADYEQYF	TGTGCCAGCAGTCCTAGGGTAGGAGGGGCGGACTACGAGCAGTACTTC	few	TRBJ2-7	TRBV12-3/TRBV12-4	.
CASSFRETQYF	TGTGCCAGCAGTTTCCGAGAGACCCAGTACTTC	many	TRBJ2-5	TRBV28	.
CASSKEQTYEQYF	TGCGCCAGCAGTAAGGAACAGACCTACGAGCAGTACTTC	.	TRBJ2-7	TRBV4-1	.
CASRGTGQETQYF	TGCGCCAGCAGGGGGACAGGTCAAGAGACCCAGTACTTC	.	TRBJ2-5	TRBV4-1	TRBD1
CASSLAPGAGAFGKAEAFF	TGCGCCAGCAGCTTGGCCCCTGGGGCAGGGGCCTTTGGGAAGGCTGAAGCTTTCTTT	.	TRBJ1-1	TRBV5-1	.
CSVDPIQETQYF	TGCAGCGTTGACCCCATTCAAGAGACCCAGTACTTC	many	TRBJ2-5	TRBV29-1	.
CASSSQGLAGTTDTQYF	TGTGCCAGCAGTTCCCAGGGACTAGCGGGGACCACAGATACGCAGTATTTT	once	TRBJ2-3	TRBV12-3/TRBV12-4	TRBD2
CASSIGGGSYGYTF	TGTGCCAGTAGTATAGGCGGAGGCTCCTATGGCTACACCTTC	few	TRBJ1-2	TRBV19	.
CASRAPGRPNNEQFF	TGTGCCAGCAGGGCTCCGGGACGCCCAAACAATGAGCAGTTCTTC	.	TRBJ2-1	TRBV6-8	.
CASSFAGPGELFF	TGTGCCAGCAGTTTCGCGGGGCCCGGGGAGCTGTTTTTT	many	TRBJ2-2	TRBV27	.
CASSARPWAGEETQYF	TGTGCCAGCAGCGCCCGTCCTTGGGCCGGTGAAGAGACCCAGTACTTC	few	TRBJ2-5	TRBV2	.
CASRTLAGDSGANVLTF	TGTGCCAGTAGGACCCTAGCGGGAGACTCTGGGGCCAACGTCCTGACTTTC	few	TRBJ2-6	TRBV19	TRBD2
CASSAGDYGYTF	TGTGCCAGCAGCGCAGGAGACTATGGCTACACCTTC	many	TRBJ1-2	TRBV7-8	.
CASRPDLHYEQYF	TGCGCCAGCAGGCCAGACTTACACTACGAGCAGTACTTC	.	TRBJ2-7	TRBV5-1	.
CAWSVRVMNTEAFF	TGTGCCTGGAGTGTACGGGTAATGAACACTGAAGCTTTCTTT	many	TRBJ1-1	TRBV30	.
CASSLLSSEQYF	TGTGCCAGCAGTTTACTTTCGAGCGAGCAGTACTTC	many	TRBJ2-7	TRBV28	.
CASVLEGKLFF	TGTGCCAGCGTGTTGGAGGGGAAACTGTTTTTT	many	TRBJ1-4	TRBV28	.
CASERRGLVTEAFF	TGTGCCAGCGAGCGAAGAGGGTTGGTCACTGAAGCTTTCTTT	many	TRBJ1-1	TRBV6-1	.